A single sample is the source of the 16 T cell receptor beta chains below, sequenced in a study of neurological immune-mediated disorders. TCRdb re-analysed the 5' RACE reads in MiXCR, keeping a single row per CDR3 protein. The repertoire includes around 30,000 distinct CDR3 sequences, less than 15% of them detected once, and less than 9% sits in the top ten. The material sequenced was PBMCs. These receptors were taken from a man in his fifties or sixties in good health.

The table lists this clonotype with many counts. CDR3 loop: CASSPYALATYNEQFF. CDR3 bases: TGTGCCAGCAGCCCCTACGCCTTAGCGACTTACAATGAGCAGTTCTTC. The chain is built from TRBV5-6 and TRBJ2-1; maybe TRBD2 (5 bases). This CDR3 has 16 residues. The germline gives CDR1 SGHDT, CDR2 YYEEEE. V gave up 4 bases and J gave up 4 bases, with 18 bases separating them. Based on the CDR3 plus reference TRBV5-6 and TRBJ2-1, the full variable domain is DAGVTQSPTHLIKTRGQQVTLRCSPKSGHDTVSWYQQALGQGPQFIFQYYEEEERQRGNFPDRFSGHQFPNYSSELNVNALLLGDSALYLCASSPYALATYNEQFFGPGTRLTVL.

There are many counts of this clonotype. The CDR3: CASRREETEAFF. The CDR3 bases are TGCGCCAGCAGGAGAGAGGAAACTGAAGCTTTCTTT. V is TRBV5-1 and J is TRBJ1-1, with D hard to call. Trimming stripped 5 bases from V and 5 bases from J, with 10 bases between. The CDR3 extends over 12 amino acids. CDR1 is SGHRS, CDR2 YFSETQ, per germline.

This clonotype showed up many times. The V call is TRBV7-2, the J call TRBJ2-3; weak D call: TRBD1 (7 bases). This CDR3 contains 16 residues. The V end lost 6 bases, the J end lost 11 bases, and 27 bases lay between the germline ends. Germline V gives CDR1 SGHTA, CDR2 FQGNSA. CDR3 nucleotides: TGTGCCAGCAGAACACTCGGGGCCTCGGGGGCAGGGGGGCAGTATTTT. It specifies CASRTLGASGAGGQYF.

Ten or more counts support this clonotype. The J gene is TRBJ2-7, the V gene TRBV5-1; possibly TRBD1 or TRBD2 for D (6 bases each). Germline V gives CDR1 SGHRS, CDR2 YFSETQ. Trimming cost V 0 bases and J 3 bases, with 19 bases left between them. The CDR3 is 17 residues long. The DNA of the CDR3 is TGCGCCAGCAGCTTGGAGGGGGGCCCAGGCACTAACTACGAGCAGTACTTC. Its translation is CASSLEGGPGTNYEQYF.

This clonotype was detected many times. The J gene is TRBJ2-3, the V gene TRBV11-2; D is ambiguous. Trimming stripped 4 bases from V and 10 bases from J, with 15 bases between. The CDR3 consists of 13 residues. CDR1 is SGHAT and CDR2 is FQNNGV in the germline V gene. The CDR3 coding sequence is TGTGCCAGCAGCTCTATGCAGGCGAGTTCGCAGTATTTT. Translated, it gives CASSSMQASSQYF.

CDR3 residues: CASSSLGTSGFDEQFF. The CDR3 coding sequence is TGTGCCAGCAGCTCACTTGGGACTAGCGGGTTTGATGAGCAGTTCTTC. The V call is TRBV7-6, the J call TRBJ2-1; 12 nucleotides align to TRBD2. The CDR3 length is 16 residues. Germline V lookup: CDR1 SGHVS, CDR2 FNYEAQ. The V segment lost 4 bases and the J segment 8 bases; nucleotides outside the gene matches: 9.

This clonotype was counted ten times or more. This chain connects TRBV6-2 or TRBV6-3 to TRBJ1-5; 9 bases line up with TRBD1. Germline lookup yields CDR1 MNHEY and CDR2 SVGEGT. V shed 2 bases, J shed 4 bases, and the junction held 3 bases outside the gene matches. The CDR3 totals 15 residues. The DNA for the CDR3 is TGTGCCAGCAGTTACGGCGGACAGGGGAATCAGCCCCAGCATTTT. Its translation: CASSYGGQGNQPQHF.

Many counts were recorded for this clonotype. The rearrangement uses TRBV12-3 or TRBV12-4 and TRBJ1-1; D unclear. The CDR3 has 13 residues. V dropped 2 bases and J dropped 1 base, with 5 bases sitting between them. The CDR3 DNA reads TGTGCCAGCAGTTTACTCCGGAACACTGAAGCTTTCTTT. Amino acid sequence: CASSLLRNTEAFF.

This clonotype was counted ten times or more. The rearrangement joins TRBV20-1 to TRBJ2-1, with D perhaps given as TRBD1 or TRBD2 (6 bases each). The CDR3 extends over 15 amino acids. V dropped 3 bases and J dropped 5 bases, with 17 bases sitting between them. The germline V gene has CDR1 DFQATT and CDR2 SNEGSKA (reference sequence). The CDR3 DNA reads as TGCAGTGCTAGCGTCCCGAGGGGGGCCCACAATGAGCAGTTCTTC. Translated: CSASVPRGAHNEQFF.

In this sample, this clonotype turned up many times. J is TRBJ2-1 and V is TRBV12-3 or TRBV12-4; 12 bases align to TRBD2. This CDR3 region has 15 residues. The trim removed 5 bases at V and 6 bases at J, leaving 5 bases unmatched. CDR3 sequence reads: CASSLSSGRVNEQFF. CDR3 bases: TGTGCCAGCAGTCTCTCTAGCGGGAGGGTCAATGAGCAGTTCTTC.

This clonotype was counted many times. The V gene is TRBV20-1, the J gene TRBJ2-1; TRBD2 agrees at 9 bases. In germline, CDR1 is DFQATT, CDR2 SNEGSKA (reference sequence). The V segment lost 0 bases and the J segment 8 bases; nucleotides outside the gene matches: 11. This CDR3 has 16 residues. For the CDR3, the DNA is TGCAGTGCTAGAGATCTAGCGGGGTCTTACTTGGATGAGCAGTTCTTC. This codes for CSARDLAGSYLDEQFF.

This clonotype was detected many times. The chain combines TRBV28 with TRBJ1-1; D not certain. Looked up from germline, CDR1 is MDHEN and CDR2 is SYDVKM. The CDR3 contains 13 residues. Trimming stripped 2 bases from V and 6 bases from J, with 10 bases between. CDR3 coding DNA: TGTGCCAGCAGTTTAAGAGGGTTGTCTGAAGCTTTCTTT. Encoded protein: CASSLRGLSEAFF.

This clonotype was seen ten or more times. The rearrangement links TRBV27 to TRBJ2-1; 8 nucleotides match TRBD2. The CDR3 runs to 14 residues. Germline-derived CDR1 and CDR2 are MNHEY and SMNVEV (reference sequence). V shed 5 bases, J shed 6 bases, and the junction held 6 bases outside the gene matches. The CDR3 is CASSELAEPNEQFF. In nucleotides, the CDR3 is TGTGCCAGCAGTGAACTAGCGGAACCCAATGAGCAGTTCTTC.

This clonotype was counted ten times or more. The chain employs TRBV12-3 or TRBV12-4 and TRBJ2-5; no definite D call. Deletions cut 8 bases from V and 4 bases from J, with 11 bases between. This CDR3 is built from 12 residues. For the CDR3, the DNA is TGTGCCAGCTGCGTACAGAGAGAGACCCAGTACTTC. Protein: CASCVQRETQYF.

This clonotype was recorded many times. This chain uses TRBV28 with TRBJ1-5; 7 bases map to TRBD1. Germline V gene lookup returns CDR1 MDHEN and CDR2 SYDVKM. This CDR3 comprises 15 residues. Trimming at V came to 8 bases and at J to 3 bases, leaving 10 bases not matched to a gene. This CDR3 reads CASCRGRGNNQPQHF. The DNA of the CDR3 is TGTGCCAGCTGTAGGGGCAGGGGGAACAATCAGCCCCAGCATTTT.

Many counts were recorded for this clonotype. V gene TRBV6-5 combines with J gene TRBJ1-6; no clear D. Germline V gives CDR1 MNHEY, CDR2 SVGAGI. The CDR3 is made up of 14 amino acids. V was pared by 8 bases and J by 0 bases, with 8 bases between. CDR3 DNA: TGTGCCAGCTATCGCAGCTCCTATAATTCACCCCTCCACTTT. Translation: CASYRSSYNSPLHF.